The next 29 T cell receptor beta chains were all read from a single sample in a study of post-analysis software for immune sequencing data. These receptors are not linked to any known antigen. Whole-study results and caveats: The study found TRBV5-6, TRBV5-1 and TRBV20-1 among five TRBV segments more frequent in patients than controls.

Prepared TCR beta cDNA libraries contained unique molecular identifiers. TCRdb re-analysed the PCR reads in MiXCR, keeping a single row per CDR3 protein. This sample has 750,000 to 900,000 distinct CDR3 sequences, with about 43% found just once. Sequencing was performed on blood. Every receptor here comes from a girl aged 5-17 years with multiple sclerosis.

The CDR3 DNA follows: TGTGCCTGGAGTCGCAGGGCAGGGAGGGGGATCGATGAGCAGTTCTTC. Protein sequence: CAWSRRAGRGIDEQFF. This chain joins TRBV30 and TRBJ2-1, with D possibly being TRBD2 (7 bases). Germline CDR1 and CDR2: GTSNPN and SVGIG (reference sequence). This CDR3 spans 16 amino acids. Between the trimmed V and J ends, which lost 2 bases and 8 bases, there was a span of 22 bases.

Only a few counts were recorded for this clonotype. The gene calls are TRBV9 and TRBJ2-1; 10 positions match TRBD2. Germline-derived CDR1 and CDR2 are SGDLS and YYNGEE. V gave up 4 bases and J gave up 6 bases; unmatched junction bases: 16. The CDR3 has 18 residues. CDR3 protein: CASSPISSGRGTGNEQFF. CDR3 nucleotides: TGTGCCAGCAGCCCAATCTCTAGCGGGAGAGGCACAGGCAATGAGCAGTTCTTC.

The J gene is TRBJ2-7, the V gene TRBV7-2, with 9 bases aligning to TRBD2. The ends lost 5 bases at V and 6 bases at J; junction bases unmatched: 11. The CDR3 has 15 residues. The germline V gene has CDR1 SGHTA and CDR2 FQGNSA. The CDR3 DNA sequence: TGTGCCAGCAGCCCGCTAGCGGGGTTGAACGGCGAGCAGTACTTC. Its protein is CASSPLAGLNGEQYF.

This clonotype was counted a few times. The rearrangement links TRBV28 to TRBJ2-4; TRBD1 is a possible D gene (8 bases). TRBJ2-7 explains the end of the DNA better; the J call may be wrong. Germline CDR1 is MDHEN and CDR2 is SYDVKM. CDR3 length: 17 amino acids. The CDR3 DNA reads as TGTGCCAGCAGTTTATTCGGAGGGGAGGGACAGGCCTACGAGCAGTACTTC. This translates into CASSLFGGEGQAYEQYF.

This clonotype was picked up a small number of times. The V gene is TRBV5-5, the J gene TRBJ2-3; 7 nucleotides match TRBD1. V lost 7 bases and J lost 0; bases outside the gene matches: 8. Germline V lookup: CDR1 SGHKS, CDR2 YYEKEE (reference sequence). The CDR3 consists of 15 residues. CDR3 in amino acids: CASGRQGLSTDTQYF. The CDR3 DNA is TGTGCCAGCGGCCGACAGGGCCTTAGCACAGATACGCAGTATTTT. Using reference TRBV5-5 and TRBJ2-3 for the parts outside the CDR3, the full variable domain is DAGVTQSPTHLIKTRGQQVTLRCSPISGHKSVSWYQQVLGQGPQFIFQYYEKEERGRGNFPDRFSARQFPNYSSELNVNALLLGDSALYLCASGRQGLSTDTQYFGPGTRLTVL.

The V gene is TRBV4-3, the J gene TRBJ1-2; a weak D match, TRBD1 (5 bases). This CDR3 is built from 15 residues. Trimming took 0 bases from V and 7 from J, leaving 15 bases between them. Germline CDR1 reads LGHNA; CDR2 reads YSLEER. In nucleotides, the CDR3 is TGCGCCAGCAGCCAAGACTCTGGGACGTCTGGTGGCTACACCTTC. Translating it yields CASSQDSGTSGGYTF.

The V gene is TRBV7-2, the J gene TRBJ1-6, with 10 bases identical to TRBD1. V lost 5 bases, J lost 10 bases, and 8 bases stayed unmatched. This CDR3 is 15 amino acids long. CDR1 SGHTA and CDR2 FQGNSA come from the germline V gene. CDR3 in DNA: TGTGCCAGCAGCCCTTTAGGACAGGGGGGCTCACCCCTCCACTTT. This sequence encodes CASSPLGQGGSPLHF.

The chain combines TRBV7-9 with TRBJ2-3; maybe TRBD2 (5 bases). The CDR3 is made up of 15 amino acids. Germline CDR1 is SEHNR and CDR2 is FQNEAQ (reference sequence). V shed 5 bases and J shed 6 bases, with 18 bases lying between them. The CDR3 protein is CASSLRAPGADTQYF. The CDR3, as DNA: TGTGCCAGCAGCCTGAGGGCGCCCGGTGCGGATACGCAGTATTTT.

This chain joins TRBV6-5 and TRBJ2-2; D gene unclear. This CDR3 is built from 14 residues. Trimming left V 1 base short and J 6 bases short, with 9 bases between. The germline V gene encodes CDR1 MNHEY and CDR2 SVGAGI. CDR3 bases: TGTGCCAGCAGTTACTTTAGTAGTGCCGGGGAGCTGTTTTTT. Residues: CASSYFSSAGELFF.

V usage is TRBV4-2 and J usage is TRBJ2-1, with TRBD1 as a possible D gene (5 bases). This CDR3 is built from 14 residues. CDR1 and CDR2 (germline): LGHNA, YNFKEQ. V lost 1 base and J 5 bases, leaving 9 bases between the germline ends. The CDR3 nucleotides read TGTGCCAGCAGCCAAGGTTCAGGGAACAATGAGCAGTTCTTC. Its translation is CASSQGSGNNEQFF.

This clonotype appeared a few times. The CDR3, as DNA: TGTGCCAGCAGTCCCGACAGGGGGCTTCTGGAGACCCAGTACTTC. Its translation: CASSPDRGLLETQYF. The chain joins TRBV28 to TRBJ2-5; 10 bases map to TRBD1. The germline gives CDR1 MDHEN, CDR2 SYDVKM. V lost 5 bases and J lost 5; bases outside the gene matches: 8. This CDR3 contains 15 residues. Drawing the rest from reference TRBV28 and TRBJ2-5, the complete variable domain is DVKVTQSSRYLVKRTGEKVFLECVQDMDHENMFWYRQDPGLGLRLIYFSYDVKMKEKGDIPEGYSVSREKKERFSLILESASTNQTSMYLCASSPDRGLLETQYFGPGTRLLVL.

The V gene is TRBV20-1, the J gene TRBJ2-2; D is unclear. This CDR3 spans 16 amino acids. Trimming removed 0 bases at V and 8 bases at J, with 19 bases between. Germline V gene sequence: CDR1 DFQATT, CDR2 SNEGSKA (reference sequence). The CDR3 DNA follows: TGCAGTGCTAGAGATGTGAGGACCGCCTATGGGGGGGAGCTGTTTTTT. Encoded protein: CSARDVRTAYGGELFF.

Regarding this clonotype: Likely a read error: the CDR3 ends without its conserved phenylalanine or tryptophan. The DNA for the CDR3 is TGCAGCGTTGAACGGGAGGGGGTTGGTAATGAGCAGTTCCTC. Its translation is CSVEREGVGNEQFL. The chain combines TRBV29-1 with TRBJ2-1; 8 positions agree with TRBD2. Germline V gene lookup returns CDR1 SQVTM and CDR2 ANQGSEA. J lost 7 bases, V lost 2 bases, and 7 bases had no gene match. The CDR3 is made up of 14 amino acids.

This clonotype was seen more than once but under ten times. J is TRBJ1-6 and V is TRBV6-1, with D perhaps matching TRBD1 (5 bases). CDR3 length: 15 residues. The germline V gene encodes CDR1 MNHNS and CDR2 SASEGT. V lost 0 bases to trimming and J lost 8 bases, with 11 bases between them. CDR3 residues: CASSEAGRGHSPLHF. The CDR3 nucleotides read TGTGCCAGCAGTGAAGCGGGAAGGGGCCATTCACCCCTCCACTTT.

The chain has TRBV29-1 and TRBJ2-1, with 14 bases aligning to TRBD2. V shed 4 bases and J 6 bases; nucleotides not matched to a gene: 14. This CDR3 is 18 amino acids long. Germline lookup yields CDR1 SQVTM and CDR2 ANQGSEA. CDR3 residues: CSVGEGTSGSQRGNEQFF. CDR3 nucleotide sequence: TGCAGCGTTGGAGAGGGGACTAGCGGGAGTCAGAGGGGCAATGAGCAGTTCTTC.

This clonotype has a handful of counts. The rearrangement links TRBV6-2 or TRBV6-3 to TRBJ2-7; a weak D match, TRBD1 (6 bases). V was trimmed by 4 bases and J by 5 bases, leaving 9 bases between them. The CDR3 is made up of 12 amino acids. Germline-derived CDR1 and CDR2 are MNHEY and SVGEGT. This CDR3 is CASSSQGHEQYF. The CDR3 DNA follows: TGTGCCAGCAGTTCTCAGGGGCACGAGCAGTACTTC.

About this clonotype: One end of the junction varies from germline; a read error may be responsible. V usage is TRBV6-1 and J usage is TRBJ1-5; D call uncertain. Germline assignment: CDR1 MNHNS and CDR2 SASEGT. The CDR3 covers 13 residues. The CDR3 DNA follows: TGTGCCTGCAGTGTTAGGGCGAATCAGCCCCAGCATTTT. As protein: CACSVRANQPQHF.

The gene calls are TRBV12-3 or TRBV12-4 and TRBJ2-1; 11 bases map to TRBD2. With 6 bases clipped from V and 6 bases from J, the junction kept 7 bases outside the gene matches. CDR3 size: 15 residues. The CDR3 nucleotides read TGTGCCAGCAGCCCCGGGACTAGCGGAGCCAATGAGCAGTTCTTC. It is translated as CASSPGTSGANEQFF.

This clonotype was seen a single time. The chain uses TRBV6-6 and TRBJ2-3; D possibly corresponds to TRBD2 (5 bases). Germline V CDR1 and CDR2: MNHNY, SVGAGI (reference sequence). This CDR3 is 13 amino acids long. V lost 9 bases and J 2 bases, leaving 12 bases between the germline ends. The CDR3 coding sequence is TGTGCCAGTGCCCGCGGGTACACAGATACGCAGTATTTT. Its translation: CASARGYTDTQYF.

This chain links TRBV9 with TRBJ2-5, with D perhaps matching TRBD2 (7 bases). This CDR3 has 14 amino acids. Germline V gene data show CDR1 as SGDLS and CDR2 as YYNGEE. Trimming pared 6 bases from V and 5 bases from J, leaving 17 bases between. CDR3 coding DNA: TGTGCCAGCAACGCGGGGGCAGTTGTGGAGACCCAGTACTTC. This gives the protein CASNAGAVVETQYF. The full variable domain, rest sourced from reference TRBV9 and TRBJ2-5, is DSGVTQTPKHLITATGQRVTLRCSPRSGDLSVYWYQQSLDQGLQFLIQYYNGEERAKGNILERFSAQQFPDLHSELNLSSLELGDSALYFCASNAGAVVETQYFGPGTRLLVL.

V usage is TRBV12-3 or TRBV12-4 and J usage is TRBJ1-2; 7 nucleotides align to TRBD1. The CDR3 consists of 12 residues. The V and J ends lost 6 bases and 3 bases, in that order; junction bases with no gene match: 1. In DNA, the CDR3 is TGTGCCAGCAGGGGGACAGACTATGGCTACACCTTC. Translating gives CASRGTDYGYTF.

This clonotype has a handful of counts. This rearrangement joins TRBV11-2 to TRBJ2-3; 8 bases are a match to TRBD2. CDR1 is SGHAT and CDR2 is FQNNGV in the germline V gene. The CDR3 is made up of 22 amino acids. V gave up 4 bases and J gave up 2 bases; unmatched junction bases: 26. The CDR3 here is CASSSRFQASTSALLYTDTQYF. CDR3 coding DNA: TGTGCCAGCAGCTCTAGGTTTCAGGCTTCGACTAGCGCCCTCTTATACACAGATACGCAGTATTTT.

With regard to this clonotype: A clone one base away is much larger, so this may be a read error. J is TRBJ1-5 and V is TRBV27; D might be TRBD1 (6 bases). Germline CDR1 reads MNHEY; CDR2 reads SMNVEV (reference sequence). The CDR3 has 14 amino acids. V gave up 6 bases and J gave up 3 bases, with 12 bases separating them. DNA of the CDR3: TGTGCCAGCAGCGCCAGGACAGACAATCAGCCCCAGCATTTT. The encoded protein is CASSARTDNQPQHF.

This clonotype was found a few times. The chain carries TRBV10-3 and TRBJ2-4; 7 positions match TRBD2. The CDR3 sequence is 12 residues long. V lost 0 bases, J lost 13 bases, and 3 bases stayed unmatched. CDR1 is ENHRY, CDR2 SYGVKD, per germline. The CDR3 is CAISESAGEQYF. The CDR3 bases are TGTGCCATCAGTGAGTCGGCGGGGGAGCAGTACTTC.

The chain links TRBV12-3 or TRBV12-4 to TRBJ2-1, with TRBD2 matching over 7 bases. V was pared by 2 bases and J by 4 bases, with 8 bases of the junction left unmatched. The CDR3 is made up of 16 amino acids. The CDR3, as DNA: TGTGCCAGCAGTTTATCCTTAGCGGGTTTTTACAATGAGCAGTTCTTC. It is translated as CASSLSLAGFYNEQFF.

The chain recombines TRBV15 with TRBJ1-5, with D possibly matching TRBD1 (6 bases). This CDR3 is 14 amino acids long. Trimming stripped 7 bases from V and 0 bases from J, with 10 bases between. The V gene's germline CDR1 is LNHNV and CDR2 YYDKDF (reference sequence). The CDR3 bases are TGTGCCACCACTACAGGGAATAGCAATCAGCCCCAGCATTTT. Encoded protein: CATTTGNSNQPQHF.

The chain is built from TRBV20-1 and TRBJ1-1; D remains unclear. V dropped 5 bases and J dropped 6 bases, with 13 bases sitting between them. Germline V gene sequence: CDR1 DFQATT, CDR2 SNEGSKA (reference sequence). The CDR3 sequence is 12 residues long. CDR3 region: CSALRGVAEAFF. The CDR3 DNA reads as TGCAGTGCTCTCCGGGGAGTGGCTGAAGCTTTCTTT.

The chain joins TRBV19 to TRBJ2-7; no reliable D call. CDR3 length: 14 amino acids. V lost 1 base, J lost 2 bases, and 9 bases lay in between. Germline assignment: CDR1 LNHDA and CDR2 SQIVND (reference sequence). The CDR3 protein is CASSIVGGPYEQYF. The CDR3 bases are TGTGCCAGTAGTATAGTAGGCGGTCCCTACGAGCAGTACTTC.

DNA for the CDR3: TGCGCCAGCATCCCAGTACAGGGGGGGAATTTGGAGACCCAGTACTTC. Amino acid sequence: CASIPVQGGNLETQYF. The chain combines TRBV4-1 with TRBJ2-5; D possibly corresponds to TRBD1 (8 bases). Germline CDR1 is MGHRA and CDR2 is YSYEKL. The CDR3 runs 16 residues. Deletions cut 7 bases from V and 5 bases from J, with 23 bases between.